This TCR beta chain was recovered during a study of control samples from healthy donors and cancer patients. Produced via immunoSEQ multiplex PCR; TCRdb's table is partial and in-frame only. The top ten clones hold around 6% of a sample with roughly 80,000 clones, roughly 89% of them seen once. This CDR3 region has 13 residues. CDR1 is SGHTS and CDR2 is YDEGEE in the germline V gene. Trimming cost V 2 bases and J 0 bases, with 5 bases left between them. The gene calls are TRBV5-8 and TRBJ2-5, with D unclear. Sequencing was carried out using blood. This TCR came from a middle-aged man in good health. The chain's CDR3 is CASSFWNQETQYF. The CDR3 DNA sequence: TGTGCCAGCAGCTTCTGGAACCAAGAGACCCAGTACTTC.